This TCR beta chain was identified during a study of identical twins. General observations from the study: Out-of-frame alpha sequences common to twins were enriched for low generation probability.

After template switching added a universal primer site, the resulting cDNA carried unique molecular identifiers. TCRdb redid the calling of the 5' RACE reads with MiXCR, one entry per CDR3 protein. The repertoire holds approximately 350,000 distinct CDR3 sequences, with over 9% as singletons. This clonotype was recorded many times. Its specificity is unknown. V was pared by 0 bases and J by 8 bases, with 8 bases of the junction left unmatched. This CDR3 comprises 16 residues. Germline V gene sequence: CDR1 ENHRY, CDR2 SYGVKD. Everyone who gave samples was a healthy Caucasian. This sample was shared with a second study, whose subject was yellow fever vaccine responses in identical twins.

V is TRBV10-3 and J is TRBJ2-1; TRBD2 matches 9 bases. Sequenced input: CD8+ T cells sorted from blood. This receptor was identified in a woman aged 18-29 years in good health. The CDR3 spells CAISESLAGGAYEQFF. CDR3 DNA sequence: TGTGCCATCAGTGAGTCGTTGGCGGGAGGGGCTTATGAGCAGTTCTTC.